This entry concerns a single TCR beta chain. Trimming left V 6 bases short and J 0 bases short, with 15 bases between. The CDR3 has 15 amino acids. This sample is part of a study of T cells after yellow fever vaccination. TCRdb independently ran MiXCR on the 5' RACE reads; one entry per CDR3 protein. The table includes about 550,000 distinct CDR3 sequences, about 19% detected once. The specimen comprised PBMCs, sampled 15 days after the yellow fever booster vaccination. This sequence was found in a man aged 25-45 years who received the YFV17D yellow fever vaccine. This chain uses TRBV12-3 or TRBV12-4 with TRBJ2-7; D might be TRBD2 (7 bases). Written as DNA, the CDR3 is TGTGCCAGCAGCAGTGGGGGGGGGCTCTCCTACGAGCAGTACTTC. Amino acids: CASSSGGGLSYEQYF.